Listed below are T cell receptor beta chains from one sample, sequenced in a study of T-cell memory formation after mild COVID-19. MiXCR, applied by TCRdb to the 5' RACE reads, yields one record per CDR3 protein. Counted here are about 360,000 distinct CDR3 sequences, 13% to 15% occurring once; the ten biggest clones make up 22%. Material for sequencing was PBMCs or a T cell subset sorted from them (not recorded which). The receptors here all came from a man younger than 30 who had mild COVID-19 (a few samples of this study predate the infection). Cell type and time point are not known. Both conserved end residues are part of each CDR3. The D gene is left open where the match is weak. Clone size appears in some rows only: once, few, many, or a class for an expanded clone.

J	V	size	D	CDR3	DNA
TRBJ2-7	TRBV4-3	few	.	CASSQEIGREQYF	TGCGCCAGCAGCCAAGAAATAGGGCGGGAGCAGTACTTC
TRBJ2-1	TRBV7-2	few	TRBD1	CASSLARWTGVNEQFF	TGTGCCAGCAGCTTAGCGCGTTGGACAGGGGTCAATGAGCAGTTCTTC
TRBJ1-2	TRBV4-2	.	TRBD1	CASSQDYRGQEGYTF	TGTGCCAGCAGCCAAGACTACAGGGGGCAGGAGGGCTACACCTTC
TRBJ2-1	TRBV7-9	many	.	CASSLSGAPTHEQFF	TGTGCCAGCAGCTTATCCGGGGCCCCCACCCATGAGCAGTTCTTC
TRBJ2-3	TRBV9	few	.	CASSVVSRSTTDTQYF	TGTGCCAGCAGCGTAGTCTCCCGGTCCACCACAGATACGCAGTATTTT
TRBJ2-7	TRBV6-1	many	TRBD1	CASSEPTGVYEQYF	TGTGCCAGCAGTGAACCGACAGGGGTTTACGAGCAGTACTTC
TRBJ1-1	TRBV15	few	TRBD1	CATSRNRGDTEAFF	TGTGCCACCAGCCGGAACAGGGGTGACACTGAAGCTTTCTTT
TRBJ1-1	TRBV5-1	.	.	CASSSTTGRKSTEAFF	TGCGCCAGCAGCTCGACTACAGGGCGAAAATCTACTGAAGCTTTCTTT
TRBJ2-1	TRBV16	.	.	CASSQEWGHEQFF	TGTGCCAGCAGCCAAGAGTGGGGGCATGAGCAGTTCTTC
TRBJ2-2	TRBV27	few	TRBD1	CASSPRTGSAGELFF	TGTGCCAGCAGTCCACGGACAGGCTCGGCCGGGGAGCTGTTTTTT
TRBJ1-1	TRBV30	few	.	CAWSVRGYGTEAFF	TGTGCCTGGAGTGTACGGGGGTACGGGACTGAAGCTTTCTTT
TRBJ1-6	TRBV7-9	.	.	CASSPDGTNQNSPLHF	TGTGCCAGCAGCCCCGACGGGACGAACCAAAATTCACCCCTCCACTTT
TRBJ2-1	TRBV9	many	.	CASSLRVGANEQFF	TGTGCCAGCAGCCTTAGAGTAGGGGCCAATGAGCAGTTCTTC
TRBJ1-5	TRBV4-1	.	.	CASSQDEGPQHF	TGCGCCAGCAGCCAAGACGAGGGACCCCAGCATTTT
TRBJ1-1	TRBV5-1	few	TRBD1	CASNRGLGRRNTEAFF	TGCGCCAGCAACAGGGGGCTCGGCAGGCGGAACACTGAAGCTTTCTTT
TRBJ2-7	TRBV29-1	many	.	CSVETVGVYEQYF	TGCAGCGTTGAAACCGTGGGTGTTTACGAGCAGTACTTC
TRBJ1-1	TRBV5-1	.	.	CASSDGPTPEAFF	TGCGCCAGCAGCGATGGTCCCACCCCTGAAGCTTTCTTT
TRBJ2-7	TRBV18	.	TRBD2	CASSATSGGGGEQYF	TGTGCCAGCTCAGCCACTAGCGGGGGGGGCGGCGAGCAGTACTTC
TRBJ2-5	TRBV5-1	few	.	CASSERPQETQYF	TGCGCCAGCAGCGAGCGGCCCCAAGAGACCCAGTACTTC
TRBJ2-7	TRBV6-6	many	TRBD1	CASSAQGIEQYF	TGTGCCAGCAGCGCACAGGGGATCGAGCAGTACTTC
TRBJ2-1	TRBV19	.	.	CASRGFSYNEQFF	TGTGCCAGTAGGGGATTCTCCTACAATGAGCAGTTCTTC
TRBJ1-4	TRBV12-3/TRBV12-4	.	.	CASSSLAGVTNEKLFF	TGTGCCAGCAGCTCCCTCGCGGGGGTTACTAATGAAAAACTGTTTTTT
TRBJ2-7	TRBV10-2	few	.	CASISPAYEQYF	TGCGCCAGCATATCACCCGCTTACGAGCAGTACTTC
TRBJ2-3	TRBV6-4	few	TRBD2	CASSDSRGGTDTQYF	TGTGCCAGCAGTGACTCGCGGGGGGGCACAGATACGCAGTATTTT
TRBJ1-5	TRBV20-1	many	.	CSADSGKSRTSNQPQHF	TGCAGTGCCGATTCGGGGAAAAGCAGGACGAGCAATCAGCCCCAGCATTTT
TRBJ1-1	TRBV3-1	.	.	CASSLTATEAFF	TGTGCCAGCAGCCTGACTGCCACTGAAGCTTTCTTT
TRBJ2-2	TRBV7-2	.	.	CASSQGQRNTGELFF	TGTGCCAGCAGCCAAGGACAGCGGAACACCGGGGAGCTGTTTTTT
TRBJ2-1	TRBV11-2	many	.	CASSLMGSSGMKNEQFF	TGTGCCAGCAGCTTAATGGGTTCGTCGGGGATGAAAAATGAGCAGTTCTTC
TRBJ2-3	TRBV20-1	.	.	CSAGLSSTDTQYF	TGCAGTGCTGGACTATCTAGCACAGATACGCAGTATTTT
TRBJ2-2	TRBV4-1	few	TRBD2	CASSQDIPPLAGNTGELFF	TGCGCCAGCAGCCAAGATATCCCACCCCTAGCGGGGAACACCGGGGAGCTGTTTTTT
TRBJ2-5	TRBV18	.	.	CASSRAGQETQYF	TGTGCCAGCTCACGTGCAGGGCAAGAGACCCAGTACTTC
TRBJ2-2	TRBV6-5	.	.	CASRGRVKELFF	TGTGCCAGCAGGGGAAGGGTTAAGGAGCTGTTTTTT
TRBJ2-6	TRBV28	.	.	CASTGTNSGANVLTF	TGTGCCAGCACCGGGACAAACTCTGGGGCCAACGTCCTGACTTTC
TRBJ2-7	TRBV12-3/TRBV12-4	.	TRBD1	CASSTRTGLYEQYF	TGTGCCAGCAGTACCCGGACAGGTTTGTACGAGCAGTACTTC
TRBJ1-5	TRBV5-1	.	.	CASSLEGDRNQPQHF	TGCGCCAGCAGCTTGGAGGGGGATAGGAATCAGCCCCAGCATTTT
TRBJ1-1	TRBV5-1	.	.	CASSRGWTEAFF	TGCGCCAGCAGCAGGGGTTGGACTGAAGCTTTCTTT
TRBJ1-2	TRBV5-1	.	TRBD1	CASSTGQGVNYGYTF	TGCGCCAGCAGCACTGGACAGGGAGTGAACTATGGCTACACCTTC
TRBJ2-5	TRBV12-3/TRBV12-4	few	.	CASSVGGPETQYF	TGTGCCAGCAGTGTCGGGGGGCCCGAGACCCAGTACTTC
TRBJ2-5	TRBV15	few	TRBD2	CATSSHGGYQETQYF	TGTGCCACCAGCTCTCACGGGGGGTACCAAGAGACCCAGTACTTC
TRBJ1-1	TRBV5-6	few	.	CASSWEGLNTEAFF	TGTGCCAGCAGCTGGGAGGGGTTGAACACTGAAGCTTTCTTT
TRBJ2-3	TRBV4-1	.	.	CASSRVGGVTDTQYF	TGCGCCAGCAGCCGCGTGGGTGGGGTTACAGATACGCAGTATTTT
TRBJ2-4	TRBV7-9	few	.	CASSPEGLAKNIQYF	TGTGCCAGCAGCCCGGAGGGATTAGCCAAAAACATTCAGTACTTC